Following are 29 T cell receptor beta chains from one sample sequenced in a study of cytomegalovirus exposure and HLA in healthy donors (dated by TCRdb to 2016 to 2017). The library relied on the immunoSEQ multiplex PCR assay. For the multiplex PCR, a mixture combining 60 forward primers for TCR Vbeta segments and 13 reverse primers for TCR Jbeta segments was used. What TCRdb holds here is the immuneACCESS table cut down to in-frame rearrangements. Part of the clones is not present; checked against another copy, under half of the missing clones reflect an unresolved V gene, and the others are unexplained. The sample yields some 45,000 clones; 70% to 80% were counted once. In total, the top ten clones hold around 3.3% of the sample. Sequencing input: PBMCs. These receptors all stem from a woman in her thirties in good health and CMV-seronegative.

This clone was observed a handful of times. The chain recombines TRBV30 with TRBJ2-3, with 8 positions matching TRBD2. Germline trimming cut 3 bases from V and 2 bases from J; bases unmatched to any gene: 4. CDR3 length equals 14 residues. Germline V CDR1 and CDR2: GTSNPN, SVGIG (reference sequence). CDR3: CAWRTSGATDTQYF. CDR3 in DNA: TGTGCCTGGAGAACTAGCGGAGCCACAGATACGCAGTATTTT.

Worth noting for this clone: The same CDR3 also results from other DNA sequences found in this sample. The V call is TRBV30, the J call TRBJ1-3; D ambiguous. This CDR3 has 11 residues. Trimming shortened V by 0 bases and J by 9 bases, and 6 bases separated the two germline ends. CDR1 and CDR2 (germline): GTSNPN, SVGIG (reference sequence). CDR3 amino acids: CAWSVLSTIYF. In nucleotides, the CDR3 is TGTGCCTGGAGTGTACTATCCACCATATATTTT.

The chain employs TRBV27 and TRBJ2-1; maybe TRBD2 (7 bases). Germline V gene data show CDR1 as MNHEY and CDR2 as SMNVEV (reference sequence). V gave up 5 bases and J gave up 10 bases, with 15 bases separating them. CDR3 length equals 13 residues. The CDR3 DNA reads TGTGCCAGCAGTAACGGGGGGCCGGGGGAGCAGTTCTTC. It translates to CASSNGGPGEQFF.

The chain couples TRBV29-1 to TRBJ2-7; no reliable D call. CDR3 length: 11 residues. V lost 6 bases and J 6 bases, leaving 12 bases between the germline ends. Germline V gene lookup returns CDR1 SQVTM and CDR2 ANQGSEA. This chain's CDR3 is CSVESGAEQYF. The CDR3 DNA reads as TGCAGCGTGGAATCGGGTGCCGAGCAGTACTTC.

This clone has a handful of counts. This chain uses TRBV28 with TRBJ1-2, with 7 bases fitting TRBD1. The CDR3 runs 13 residues. CDR1 and CDR2 from the germline V gene are MDHEN and SYDVKM. J was trimmed by 5 bases and V by 4 bases; bases with no gene match: 4. The CDR3 DNA sequence: TGTGCCAGCAGTTCGCCAGGGGGATATGGCTACACCTTC. This sequence encodes CASSSPGGYGYTF.

This clone is classed as medium-sized (0.01 to 0.1%). V usage is TRBV21-1 and J usage is TRBJ1-1; the DNA was not used to check the table's D call, TRBD1. TRBV21-1 is labeled a pseudogene. This CDR3 spans 13 amino acids. CDR3 sequence (DNA): TGTGCCAGCAGCCCCAGGGGGATCACTGAAGCTTTCTTT. Translation: CASSPRGITEAFF.

This CDR3 is CASSQVLWASAGYTF. The CDR3 DNA is TGTGCCAGCAGCCAAGTTCTCTGGGCTTCTGCGGGCTACACCTTC. J is TRBJ1-2 and V is TRBV4-2; D gene uncertain. In germline, CDR1 is LGHNA, CDR2 YNFKEQ. The CDR3 consists of 15 residues. V was clipped by 1 base and J by 8 bases, with 17 bases between them.

The rearrangement links TRBV6-5 to TRBJ1-6, with 7 bases fitting TRBD1. There are 14 residues in the CDR3. In germline, CDR1 is MNHEY, CDR2 SVGAGI. J lost 9 bases, V lost 7 bases, and 9 bases had no gene match. CDR3 bases: TGTGCCAGCAATCTACAGGGGCCCCGTTCACCCCTCCACTTT. Residues: CASNLQGPRSPLHF.

This clone showed up just once. This sequence joins TRBV29-1 and TRBJ2-7; 8 bases are shared with TRBD1. Per germline, CDR1 SQVTM and CDR2 ANQGSEA. Trimming cost V 6 bases and J 1 base; bases outside gene matches: 11. The CDR3 consists of 15 residues. CDR3 DNA sequence: TGCAGCGTCCACGTCGCCGGACAGGGTTCCTACGAGCAGTACTTC. Its protein product is CSVHVAGQGSYEQYF.

V usage is TRBV6-6 and J usage is TRBJ2-5; D gene ambiguous. CDR1 is MNHNY and CDR2 is SVGAGI in the germline V gene (reference sequence). Trimming shortened V by 0 bases and J by 2 bases, and 10 bases separated the two germline ends. CDR3 length: 15 residues. Here the CDR3 DNA reads TGTGCCAGCAGTTACTCGAGGTTTGGGCAAGAGACCCAGTACTTC. Translating gives CASSYSRFGQETQYF.

CDR3 protein: CAWSATWTGDSGNTIYF. DNA of the CDR3: TGTGCCTGGAGTGCCACCTGGACAGGGGACTCTGGAAACACCATATATTTT. The rearrangement joins TRBV30 to TRBJ1-3; 9 bases match TRBD1. The CDR3 has 17 residues. Germline CDR1 and CDR2: GTSNPN and SVGIG (reference sequence). After removal of 1 base from V and 0 bases from J, the junction contained 7 bases not matched to a gene.

This clone was detected a few times. Other DNA sequences in this specimen translate into the identical CDR3. This chain connects TRBV27 to TRBJ2-7; 7 positions agree with TRBD2. V was pared by 6 bases and J by 3 bases, with 11 bases of the junction left unmatched. The CDR3 covers 15 residues. Germline V CDR1 and CDR2: MNHEY, SMNVEV (reference sequence). CDR3 nucleotide sequence: TGTGCCAGCAGCTCGCTGGGGCTAGCGGACTACGAGCAGTACTTC. Its protein product is CASSSLGLADYEQYF.

The J gene is TRBJ2-7, the V gene TRBV5-1, with 8 bases that match TRBD1. Germline V gives CDR1 SGHRS, CDR2 YFSETQ. The CDR3 contains 14 residues. Germline trimming cut 0 bases from V and 7 bases from J; bases unmatched to any gene: 6. CDR3 DNA: TGCGCCAGCAGCTTGGGGCCAGGGGGCCGAGAGCAGTACTTC. It encodes CASSLGPGGREQYF.

The chain joins TRBV28 to TRBJ2-1; 7 nucleotides line up with TRBD1. V lost 2 bases, J lost 7 bases, and 8 bases stayed unmatched. The CDR3 consists of 15 residues. Germline V gene data show CDR1 as MDHEN and CDR2 as SYDVKM. Written as DNA, the CDR3 is TGTGCCAGCAGTTTACGGACGTGGGGACAGAATGAGCAGTTCTTC. Its translation: CASSLRTWGQNEQFF.

This clone was detected only once. The chain joins TRBV14 to TRBJ1-1; D gene ambiguous. CDR3 size: 14 residues. Germline CDR1 is SGHDN and CDR2 is FVKESK. V was clipped by 3 bases and J by 6 bases, with 14 bases between them. The CDR3 nucleotides read TGTGCCAGCAGCCAGCTCCTAGAACCGGCTGAAGCTTTCTTT. Encoded protein: CASSQLLEPAEAFF.

The count of this clone is one. The V gene is TRBV5-8, the J gene TRBJ2-1; 7 nucleotides line up with TRBD1. V trimming: 4 bases; J trimming: 5 bases; junction bases outside the gene matches: 6. Germline lookup yields CDR1 SGHTS and CDR2 YDEGEE. The CDR3 extends over 14 amino acids. CDR3 sequence: CASSNRQGHNEQFF. In DNA form, the CDR3 reads TGTGCCAGCAGCAACCGACAGGGCCACAATGAGCAGTTCTTC.

The chain combines TRBV14 with TRBJ1-6; TRBD1 matches 8 bases. V lost 4 bases and J lost 14; bases outside the gene matches: 10. Germline assignment: CDR1 SGHDN and CDR2 FVKESK. CDR3 length: 14 amino acids. CDR3 in amino acids: CASSLQTGAGSLHF. For the CDR3, the DNA is TGTGCCAGCAGCCTGCAGACAGGGGCTGGATCCCTCCACTTT.

This chain links TRBV30 with TRBJ1-1; 9 bases align to TRBD1. V gave up 1 base and J gave up 4 bases; unmatched junction bases: 4. The CDR3 is made up of 14 amino acids. Germline V CDR1 and CDR2: GTSNPN, SVGIG (reference sequence). CDR3 in amino acids: CAWSEGQGSTEAFF. CDR3 in DNA: TGTGCCTGGAGTGAAGGACAGGGGAGCACTGAAGCTTTCTTT. The full variable domain, in which reference TRBV30 and TRBJ1-1 provide the parts outside the CDR3, is SQTIHQWPATLVQPVGSPLSLECTVEGTSNPNLYWYRQAAGRGLQLLFYSVGIGQISSEVPQNLSASRPQDRQFILSSKKLLLSDSGFYLCAWSEGQGSTEAFFGQGTRLTVV.

V gene TRBV5-1 combines with J gene TRBJ1-1; D unclear. Germline loops: CDR1 SGHRS, CDR2 YFSETQ. This CDR3 has 13 residues. V shed 4 bases and J shed 1 base, with 8 bases lying between them. The CDR3 region is CASSGRQNTEAFF. CDR3 coding DNA: TGCGCCAGCAGCGGCAGACAGAACACTGAAGCTTTCTTT.

V gene TRBV6-5 combines with J gene TRBJ1-1, with TRBD1 matching over 11 bases. The germline V gene has CDR1 MNHEY and CDR2 SVGAGI. The CDR3 is 15 amino acids. After removal of 6 bases from V and 2 bases from J, the junction contained 5 bases not matched to a gene. The CDR3 DNA reads TGTGCCAGCAGGCCGGGACAGGGGGTTAACACTGAAGCTTTCTTT. It yields the protein CASRPGQGVNTEAFF.

The J gene is TRBJ1-2, the V gene TRBV30; the match to TRBD1 covers 9 bases. Germline V gene data show CDR1 as GTSNPN and CDR2 as SVGIG (reference sequence). Trimming at V came to 2 bases and at J to 6 bases, leaving 4 bases not matched to a gene. This CDR3 has 13 amino acids. The CDR3 sequence is CAWSRDRDNGYTF. The DNA of the CDR3 is TGTGCCTGGAGTCGGGACAGGGACAATGGCTACACCTTC.

This chain links TRBV21-1 with TRBJ2-5; the table's D call of TRBD2 was not tested on the DNA. TRBV21-1 has pseudogene status. This CDR3 is built from 16 residues. CDR3 DNA sequence: TGTGCCAGCAGCAAAGGGTCGCGGGAGGTGAGAGAGACCCAGTACTTC. Translation gives CASSKGSREVRETQYF.

This clone was seen more than once but under ten times. This rearrangement joins TRBV5-1 to TRBJ1-2; 8 nucleotides agree with TRBD1. Germline V lookup: CDR1 SGHRS, CDR2 YFSETQ. The CDR3 totals 15 residues. V dropped 0 bases and J dropped 2; count of bases not matched to a gene: 3. The CDR3 sequence is CASSLATGANYGYTF. CDR3 DNA: TGCGCCAGCAGCTTGGCGACAGGGGCCAACTATGGCTACACCTTC.

The chain carries TRBV15 and TRBJ2-3; no clear D gene. Germline assignment: CDR1 LNHNV and CDR2 YYDKDF (reference sequence). The CDR3 has 14 residues. The ends were cut back, 3 bases at V and 7 bases at J, with 14 bases in the middle. As DNA, the CDR3 is TGTGCCACCAGCAGCACAGTGTCTATGCATACGCAGTATTTT. Translated: CATSSTVSMHTQYF.

This chain links TRBV28 with TRBJ1-1, with a weak D call TRBD1 (6 bases). CDR3 length equals 12 residues. The germline gives CDR1 MDHEN, CDR2 SYDVKM. V was shortened by 8 bases and J by 5 bases, with 12 bases between the two germline ends. The CDR3 region is CASGQSSTEAFF. The CDR3 coding sequence is TGTGCCAGCGGACAGTCGAGTACTGAAGCTTTCTTT.

The table lists this clone with a few counts. This chain links TRBV27 with TRBJ2-1, with 9 bases that match TRBD2. The CDR3 has 13 amino acids. Germline V gives CDR1 MNHEY, CDR2 SMNVEV (reference sequence). With V trimmed by 11 bases and J by 6 bases, 8 bases remained unmatched. The CDR3, as DNA: TGTGCCGGATGGACTAGCGAAGGCAATGAGCAGTTCTTC. Translated: CAGWTSEGNEQFF.

V gene TRBV6-5 combines with J gene TRBJ1-3; D possibly corresponds to TRBD1 (5 bases). The CDR3 is made up of 15 amino acids. The germline V gene has CDR1 MNHEY and CDR2 SVGAGI. With 2 bases removed from V and 4 bases from J, the gap between germline ends came to 12 bases. In nucleotides, the CDR3 is TGTGCCAGCAGTTACCCCAGGGTGTCGGGAAACACCATATATTTT. As protein: CASSYPRVSGNTIYF.

The chain employs TRBV6-6 and TRBJ2-2; tentatively, D is TRBD1 (5 bases). With 6 bases removed from V and 5 bases from J, the gap between germline ends came to 10 bases. Germline CDR1 MNHNY, CDR2 SVGAGI (reference sequence). The CDR3 runs to 13 residues. The CDR3 nucleotides read TGTGCCAGCAGCGTAGGGGTTACCGGGGAGCTGTTTTTT. It is translated as CASSVGVTGELFF.

V is TRBV9 and J is TRBJ1-1; D unresolved. The germline V and J ends were trimmed by 0 bases and 1 base, with 7 bases remaining between them. The V gene's germline CDR1 is SGDLS and CDR2 YYNGEE. This CDR3 spans 14 amino acids. In nucleotides, the CDR3 is TGTGCCAGCAGCGTAGGGTACTGGAACACTGAAGCTTTCTTT. Translation gives CASSVGYWNTEAFF.